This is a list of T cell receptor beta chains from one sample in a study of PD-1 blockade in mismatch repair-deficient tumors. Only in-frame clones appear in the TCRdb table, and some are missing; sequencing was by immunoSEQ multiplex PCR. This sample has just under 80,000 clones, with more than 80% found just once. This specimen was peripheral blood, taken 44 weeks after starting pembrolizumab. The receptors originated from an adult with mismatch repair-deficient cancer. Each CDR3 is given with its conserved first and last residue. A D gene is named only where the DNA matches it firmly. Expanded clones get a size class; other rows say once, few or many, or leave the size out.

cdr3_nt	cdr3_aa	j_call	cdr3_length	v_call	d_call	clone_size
TGTGCCAGCTCTCGGCTAGCGGGAAGCAATGAGCAGTTCTTC	CASSRLAGSNEQFF	TRBJ2-1	14	TRBV21-1	.	.
TGTGCCAGTAGTATAATGGGTGAAGCTTTCTTT	CASSIMGEAFF	TRBJ1-1	11	TRBV19	.	few
TGTGCCAGCAGTTTTAGGAGGGGGCCGCAGCCCCAGCATTTT	CASSFRRGPQPQHF	TRBJ1-5	14	TRBV28	TRBD1	.
TGTGCCAGCAGCTCTCTATCAAGCACTGAAGCTTTCTTT	CASSSLSSTEAFF	TRBJ1-1	13	TRBV7-9	.	.
TGTGCCAGCAGTTTATTGATGACTAGCGGGGATGAAAGGCAGTTCTTC	CASSLLMTSGDERQFF	TRBJ2-1	16	TRBV28	TRBD2	.
TGCGCCAGCAGCTTGGTGGGGAGCGGAACTAGCACAGATACGCAGTATTTT	CASSLVGSGTSTDTQYF	TRBJ2-3	17	TRBV5-1	.	.
TGCGCCAGCAGTCCCGGGGCAACTAATGAAAAACTGTTTTTT	CASSPGATNEKLFF	TRBJ1-4	14	TRBV5-1	.	.
TGTGCCAGCAGCTTGACTAGCGGGAGCTGGGAGCAGTACTTC	CASSLTSGSWEQYF	TRBJ2-7	14	TRBV7-6	TRBD2	.
TGTGCCAGCTCACCCGGACAGCTCATACTGAACACTGAAGCTTTCTTT	CASSPGQLILNTEAFF	TRBJ1-1	16	TRBV18	.	.
TGTGCCAGCAGCCGAAACACAGGGGATTTCTACACCTTC	CASSRNTGDFYTF	TRBJ1-2	13	TRBV7-9	TRBD1	.
TGTGCCAGCAGTTTATTCCTGGAAGCGGGGATCCACAATGAGCAGTTCTTC	CASSLFLEAGIHNEQFF	TRBJ2-1	17	TRBV27	TRBD2	.
TGTGCCAGCAGTGACTCATTGGTAAATTCAACTAATGAAAAACTGTTTTTT	CASSDSLVNSTNEKLFF	TRBJ1-4	17	TRBV25-1	.	.
TGTGCCAGCAGCTTAGATGGGGGACAATGGGTTTACGAGCAGTACTTC	CASSLDGGQWVYEQYF	TRBJ2-7	16	TRBV11-3	.	.
TGTGCCAGCAGCTTTGAACAGGGGCTCGAGCAGTACTTC	CASSFEQGLEQYF	TRBJ2-7	13	TRBV7-9	TRBD1	.
TGTGCTAGCAGCCGCGACAGCCAAGAGACCCAGTACTTC	CASSRDSQETQYF	TRBJ2-5	13	TRBV7-7	.	.